Sequencing of this T cell receptor beta chain was carried out in a study of response to subunit inactivated influenza vaccine. Regarding the study as a whole: Researchers suggested that each seasonal influenza vaccination recruits few new T cells.

Points on this clonotype: Antigen: not known.

One entry per CDR3 protein results from TCRdb running MiXCR on the RT-PCR reads. The profile shows 700,000 to 900,000 distinct CDR3 sequences, roughly 20% of them singletons. The CDR3 has 15 amino acids. CDR1 and CDR2 from the germline V gene are SGHRS and YFSETQ. V was trimmed by 0 bases and J by 6 bases, leaving 13 bases between them. The clonotype comes from a man in his fifties who received an inactivated influenza vaccine. Sequencing used PBMCs from blood, obtained 5 days after vaccination. The chain has TRBV5-1 and TRBJ2-4; TRBD1 or TRBD2 may be the D gene (6 bases each). The CDR3: CASSLEGGRGNIQYF. Here the CDR3 DNA reads TGCGCCAGCAGCTTGGAGGGGGGCCGGGGAAACATTCAGTACTTC.